Sequencing of this T cell receptor beta chain was carried out in a study of T cells in Graves' hyperthyroidism and ophthalmopathy. CDR1 and CDR2 from the germline V gene are LNHDA and SQIVND (reference sequence). The CDR3 consists of 14 residues. In its sample, this clonotype was seen a few times. Its ends do not fully match the called genes, so a read error is possible. TCR beta CDR3 regions were amplified from RNA transcripts. Initially, a first-round RT-PCR of the TCR CDR3 employed the HTBI primer set. From the multiplex PCR reads, TCRdb called clonotypes with MiXCR, one entry per CDR3 protein. The sample lists about half a million distinct CDR3 sequences, more than 20% occurring once. Fresh 10 ml peripheral blood yielded PBMCs.

V and J are TRBV19 and TRBJ2-5, with D perhaps matching TRBD1 or TRBD2 (5 bases each). The sequenced sample was blood. The clonotype comes from a man between 18 and 29 years old with Graves' hyperthyroidism. CDR3 sequence (DNA): TGTGCCAGTAGTATAGATGGGGACCAAGAGACCCAGCACTTC. Translated: CASSIDGDQETQHF.